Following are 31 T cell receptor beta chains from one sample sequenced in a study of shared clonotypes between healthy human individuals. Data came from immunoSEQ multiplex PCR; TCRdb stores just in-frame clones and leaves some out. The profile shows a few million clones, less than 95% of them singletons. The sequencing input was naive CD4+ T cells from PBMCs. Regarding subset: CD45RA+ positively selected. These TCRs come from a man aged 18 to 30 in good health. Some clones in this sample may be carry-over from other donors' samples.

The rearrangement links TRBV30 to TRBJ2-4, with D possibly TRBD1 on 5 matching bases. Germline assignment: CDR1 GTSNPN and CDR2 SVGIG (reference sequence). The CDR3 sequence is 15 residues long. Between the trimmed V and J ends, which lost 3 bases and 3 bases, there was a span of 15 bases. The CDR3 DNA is TGTGCCTGGAGCCCTGGGGCCCTGGGCAAAAACATTCAGTACTTC. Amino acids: CAWSPGALGKNIQYF. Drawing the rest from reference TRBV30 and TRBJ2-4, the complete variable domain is SQTIHQWPATLVQPVGSPLSLECTVEGTSNPNLYWYRQAAGRGLQLLFYSVGIGQISSEVPQNLSASRPQDRQFILSSKKLLLSDSGFYLCAWSPGALGKNIQYFGAGTRLSVL.

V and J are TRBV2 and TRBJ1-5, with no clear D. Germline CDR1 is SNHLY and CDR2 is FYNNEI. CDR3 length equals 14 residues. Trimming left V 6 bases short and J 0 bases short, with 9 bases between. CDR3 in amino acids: CASSKEYSNQPQHF. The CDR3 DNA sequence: TGTGCCAGCAGCAAAGAATATAGCAATCAGCCCCAGCATTTT.

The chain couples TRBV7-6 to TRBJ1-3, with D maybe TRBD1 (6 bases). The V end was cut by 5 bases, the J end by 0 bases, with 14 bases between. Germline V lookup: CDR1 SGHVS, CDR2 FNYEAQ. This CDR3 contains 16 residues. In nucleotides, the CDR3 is TGTGCCAGCAGCCTACAGGGTACGAACTCTGGAAACACCATATATTTT. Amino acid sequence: CASSLQGTNSGNTIYF.

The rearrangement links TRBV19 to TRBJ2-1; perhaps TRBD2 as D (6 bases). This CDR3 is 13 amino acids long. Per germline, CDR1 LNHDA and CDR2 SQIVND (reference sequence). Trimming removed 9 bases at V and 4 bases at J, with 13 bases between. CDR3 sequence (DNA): TGTGCCAGCTCCCCGGCGGGGTACAATGAGCAGTTCTTC. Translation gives CASSPAGYNEQFF.

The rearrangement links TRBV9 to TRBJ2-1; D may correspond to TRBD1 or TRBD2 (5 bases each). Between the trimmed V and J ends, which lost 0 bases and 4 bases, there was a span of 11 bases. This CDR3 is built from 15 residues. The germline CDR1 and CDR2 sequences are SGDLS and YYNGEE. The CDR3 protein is CASSVVGTDYNEQFF. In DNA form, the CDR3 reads TGTGCCAGCAGCGTAGTAGGGACCGATTACAATGAGCAGTTCTTC.

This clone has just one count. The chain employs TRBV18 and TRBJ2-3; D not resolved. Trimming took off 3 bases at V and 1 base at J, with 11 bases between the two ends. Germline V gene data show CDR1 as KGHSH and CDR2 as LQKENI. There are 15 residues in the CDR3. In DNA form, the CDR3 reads TGTGCCAGCTCACCCCAGTTTTCAGGCACAGATACGCAGTATTTT. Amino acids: CASSPQFSGTDTQYF.

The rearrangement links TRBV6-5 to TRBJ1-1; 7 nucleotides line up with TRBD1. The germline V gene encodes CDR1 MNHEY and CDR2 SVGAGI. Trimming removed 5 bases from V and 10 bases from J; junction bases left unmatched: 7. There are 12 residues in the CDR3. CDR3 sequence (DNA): TGTGCCAGCAGTCAACCGGACAGGAGAGCTTTCTTT. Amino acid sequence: CASSQPDRRAFF.

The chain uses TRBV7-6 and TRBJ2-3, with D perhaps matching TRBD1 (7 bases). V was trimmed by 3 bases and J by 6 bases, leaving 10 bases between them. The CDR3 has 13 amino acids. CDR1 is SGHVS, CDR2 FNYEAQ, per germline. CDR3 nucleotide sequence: TGTGCCAGCAGCTTCCCAGGGGGGGATACGCAGTATTTT. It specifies CASSFPGGDTQYF.

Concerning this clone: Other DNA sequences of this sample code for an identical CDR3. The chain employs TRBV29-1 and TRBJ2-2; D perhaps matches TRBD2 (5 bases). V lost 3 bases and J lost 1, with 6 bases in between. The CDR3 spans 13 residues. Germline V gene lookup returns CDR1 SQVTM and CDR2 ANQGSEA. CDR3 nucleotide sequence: TGCAGCGTTGACAGCGGGAACACCGGGGAGCTGTTTTTT. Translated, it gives CSVDSGNTGELFF.

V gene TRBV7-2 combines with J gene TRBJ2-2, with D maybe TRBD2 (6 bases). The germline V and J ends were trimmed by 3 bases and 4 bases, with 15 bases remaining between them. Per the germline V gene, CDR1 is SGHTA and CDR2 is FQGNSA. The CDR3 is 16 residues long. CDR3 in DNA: TGTGCCAGCAGCTTTCGGCAGGGACTGGGCACCGGGGAGCTGTTTTTT. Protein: CASSFRQGLGTGELFF.

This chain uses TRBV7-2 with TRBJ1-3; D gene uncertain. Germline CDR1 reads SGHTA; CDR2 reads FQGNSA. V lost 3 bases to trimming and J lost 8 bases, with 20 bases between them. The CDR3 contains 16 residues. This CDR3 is CASSFGEHRSVDTIYF. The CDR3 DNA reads TGTGCCAGCAGCTTCGGGGAGCACAGAAGTGTTGACACCATATATTTT.

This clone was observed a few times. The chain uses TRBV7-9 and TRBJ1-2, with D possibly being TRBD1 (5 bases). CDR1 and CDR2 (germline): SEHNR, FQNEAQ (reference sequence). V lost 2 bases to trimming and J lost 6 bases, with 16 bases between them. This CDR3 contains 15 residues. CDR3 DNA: TGTGCCAGCAGCTTACGTCCGGGGGGAAGCGATGGCTACACCTTC. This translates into CASSLRPGGSDGYTF.

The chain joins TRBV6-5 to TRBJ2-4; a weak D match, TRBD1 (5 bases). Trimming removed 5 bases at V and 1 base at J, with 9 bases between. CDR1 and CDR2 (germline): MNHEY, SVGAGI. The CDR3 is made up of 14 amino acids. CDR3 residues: CASSLTDAKNIQYF. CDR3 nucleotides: TGTGCCAGCAGTCTGACAGATGCCAAAAACATTCAGTACTTC.

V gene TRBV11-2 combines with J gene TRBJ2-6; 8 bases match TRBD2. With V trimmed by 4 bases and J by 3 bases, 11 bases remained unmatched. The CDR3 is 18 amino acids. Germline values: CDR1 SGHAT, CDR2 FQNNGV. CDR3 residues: CASSSTAGGPLGANVLTF. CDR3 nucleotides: TGTGCCAGCAGCTCGACGGCGGGGGGACCACTTGGGGCCAACGTCCTGACTTTC.

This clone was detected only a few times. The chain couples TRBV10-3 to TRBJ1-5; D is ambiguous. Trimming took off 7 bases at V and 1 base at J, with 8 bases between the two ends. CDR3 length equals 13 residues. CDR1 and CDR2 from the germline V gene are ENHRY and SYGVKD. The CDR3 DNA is TGTGCCATCACGGAAGACAGCAATCAGCCCCAGCATTTT. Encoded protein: CAITEDSNQPQHF.

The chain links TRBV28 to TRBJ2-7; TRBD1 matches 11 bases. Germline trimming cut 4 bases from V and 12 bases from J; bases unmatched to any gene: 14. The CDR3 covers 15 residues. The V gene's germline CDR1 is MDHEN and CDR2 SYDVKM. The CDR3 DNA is TGTGCCAGCAGTTCCTCCGGGACAGGGGGGCCCCAAGGGTACTTC. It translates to CASSSSGTGGPQGYF.

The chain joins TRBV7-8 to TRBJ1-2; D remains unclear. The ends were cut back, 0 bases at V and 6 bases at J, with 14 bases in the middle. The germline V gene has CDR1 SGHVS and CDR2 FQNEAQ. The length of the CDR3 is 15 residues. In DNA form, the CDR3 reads TGTGCCAGCAGCTTAGCCTCGTCGGGAGGTCATGGCTACACCTTC. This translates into CASSLASSGGHGYTF.

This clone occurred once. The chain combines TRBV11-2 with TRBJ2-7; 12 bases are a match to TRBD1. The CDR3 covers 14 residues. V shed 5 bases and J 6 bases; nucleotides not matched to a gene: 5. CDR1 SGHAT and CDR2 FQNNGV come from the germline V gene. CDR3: CASSPGTGGVEQYF. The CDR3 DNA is TGTGCCAGCAGCCCCGGGACAGGGGGCGTCGAGCAGTACTTC.

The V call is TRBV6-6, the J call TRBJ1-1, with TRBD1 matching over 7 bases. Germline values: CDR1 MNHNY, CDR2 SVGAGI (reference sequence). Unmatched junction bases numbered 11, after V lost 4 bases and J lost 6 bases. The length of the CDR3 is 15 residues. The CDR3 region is CASSLLQGGRAEAFF. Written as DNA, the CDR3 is TGTGCCAGCAGTTTGCTCCAGGGGGGGAGGGCTGAAGCTTTCTTT.

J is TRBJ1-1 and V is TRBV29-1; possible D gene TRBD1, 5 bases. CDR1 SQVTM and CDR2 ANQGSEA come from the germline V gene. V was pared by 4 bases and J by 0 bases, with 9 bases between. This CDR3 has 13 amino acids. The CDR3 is CSVGGKMNTEAFF. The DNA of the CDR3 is TGCAGCGTTGGGGGGAAAATGAACACTGAAGCTTTCTTT.

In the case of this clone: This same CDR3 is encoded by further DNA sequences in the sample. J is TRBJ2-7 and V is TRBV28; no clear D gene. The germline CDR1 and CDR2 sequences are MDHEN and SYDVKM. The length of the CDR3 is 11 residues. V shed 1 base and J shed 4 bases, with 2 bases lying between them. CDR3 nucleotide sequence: TGTGCCAGCAGTTTATTATACGAGCAGTACTTC. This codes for CASSLLYEQYF.

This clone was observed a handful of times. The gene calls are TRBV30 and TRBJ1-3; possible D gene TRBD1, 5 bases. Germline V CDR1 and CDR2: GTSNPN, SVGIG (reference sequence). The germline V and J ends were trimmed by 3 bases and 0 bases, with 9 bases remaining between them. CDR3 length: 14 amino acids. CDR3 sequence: CAWRGAGSGNTIYF. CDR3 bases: TGTGCCTGGAGAGGGGCAGGCTCTGGAAACACCATATATTTT.

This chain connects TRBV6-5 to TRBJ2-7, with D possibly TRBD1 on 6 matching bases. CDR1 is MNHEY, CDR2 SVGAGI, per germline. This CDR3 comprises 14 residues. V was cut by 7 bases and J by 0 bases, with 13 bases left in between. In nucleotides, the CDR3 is TGTGCCAGCAAGCAGGGACAACTCTCCTACGAGCAGTACTTC. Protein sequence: CASKQGQLSYEQYF.

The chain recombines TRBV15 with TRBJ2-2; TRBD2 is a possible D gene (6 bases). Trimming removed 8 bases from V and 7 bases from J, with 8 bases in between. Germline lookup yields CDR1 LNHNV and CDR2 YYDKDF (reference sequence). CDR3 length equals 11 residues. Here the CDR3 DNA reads TGTGCCACCCGGAGGGACGGGGAGCTGTTTTTT. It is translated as CATRRDGELFF.

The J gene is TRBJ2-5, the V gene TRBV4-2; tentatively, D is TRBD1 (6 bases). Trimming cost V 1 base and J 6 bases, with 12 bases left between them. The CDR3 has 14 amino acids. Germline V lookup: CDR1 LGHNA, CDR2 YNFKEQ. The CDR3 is CASSQAPGQQTQYF. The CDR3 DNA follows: TGTGCCAGCAGCCAAGCCCCAGGACAGCAGACCCAGTACTTC.

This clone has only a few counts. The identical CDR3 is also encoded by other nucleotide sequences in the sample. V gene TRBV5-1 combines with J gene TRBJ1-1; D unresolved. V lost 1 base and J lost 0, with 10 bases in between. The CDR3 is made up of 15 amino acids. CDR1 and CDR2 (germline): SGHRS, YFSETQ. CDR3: CASSLTGSMNTEAFF. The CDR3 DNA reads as TGCGCCAGCAGCTTGACGGGCAGCATGAACACTGAAGCTTTCTTT.

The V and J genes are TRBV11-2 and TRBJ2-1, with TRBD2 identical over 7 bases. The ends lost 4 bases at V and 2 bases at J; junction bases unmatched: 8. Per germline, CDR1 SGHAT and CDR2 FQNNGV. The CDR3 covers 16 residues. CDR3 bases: TGTGCCAGCAGCTCCCGACGGGAGGTACCCTACAATGAGCAGTTCTTC. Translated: CASSSRREVPYNEQFF.

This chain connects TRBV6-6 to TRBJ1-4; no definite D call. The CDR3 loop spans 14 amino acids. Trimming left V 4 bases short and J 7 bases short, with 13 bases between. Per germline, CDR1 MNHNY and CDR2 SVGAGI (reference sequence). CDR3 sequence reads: CASSSPSSGEKLFF. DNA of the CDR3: TGTGCCAGCAGTTCTCCGAGCTCGGGTGAAAAACTGTTTTTT.

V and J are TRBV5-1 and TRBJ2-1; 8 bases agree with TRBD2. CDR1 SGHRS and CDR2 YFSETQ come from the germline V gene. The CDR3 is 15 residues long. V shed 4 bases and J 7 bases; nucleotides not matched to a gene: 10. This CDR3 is CASSVLTSAQNEQFF. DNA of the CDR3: TGCGCCAGCAGCGTACTGACTAGCGCCCAAAATGAGCAGTTCTTC. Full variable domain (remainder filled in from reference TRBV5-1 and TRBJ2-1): KAGVTQTPRYLIKTRGQQVTLSCSPISGHRSVSWYQQTPGQGLQFLFEYFSETQRNKGNFPGRFSGRQFSNSRSEMNVSTLELGDSALYLCASSVLTSAQNEQFFGPGTRLTVL.

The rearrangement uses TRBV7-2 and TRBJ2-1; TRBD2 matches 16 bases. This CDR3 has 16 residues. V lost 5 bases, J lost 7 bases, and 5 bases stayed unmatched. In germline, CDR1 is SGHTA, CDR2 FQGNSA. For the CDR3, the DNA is TGTGCCAGCAGCGCGCTGGGACTAGCGGGAGGGAATGAGCAGTTCTTC. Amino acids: CASSALGLAGGNEQFF.

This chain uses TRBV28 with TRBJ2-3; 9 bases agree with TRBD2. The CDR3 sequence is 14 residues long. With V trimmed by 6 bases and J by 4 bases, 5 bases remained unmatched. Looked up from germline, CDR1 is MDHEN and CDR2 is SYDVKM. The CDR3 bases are TGTGCCAGCAGCCCTAGCGGGATGGCAGATACGCAGTATTTT. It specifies CASSPSGMADTQYF.